This is a list of T cell receptor beta chains from one sample in a study of early T cells in non-severe SARS-CoV-2 infection. TCRdb re-called the 5' RACE reads through MiXCR, storing one row per CDR3 protein. The sample has about 85,000 distinct CDR3 sequences; about 15% are singletons. Sequenced sample: whole blood. Receptors were obtained from an adult who was a healthcare worker with PCR-confirmed SARS-CoV-2 infection or an uninfected control (not recorded which). The CDR3 runs from the conserved cysteine through the conserved F or W. A D gene is named only where the DNA matches it firmly. Size tells how often a clone was seen (once, few, many) or the class of an expanded clone, and some rows leave it out.

abundance	v_gene	d_gene	j_gene	CDR3aa	CDR3nt
many	TRBV2	-	TRBJ1-5	CASSDPKGVYSNQPQHF	TGTGCCAGCAGTGATCCGAAGGGGGTATATAGCAATCAGCCCCAGCATTTT
-	TRBV27	-	TRBJ1-2	CASSFSLGTLRGYTF	TGTGCCAGCAGTTTCTCCTTGGGGACCTTGAGAGGCTACACCTTC
few	TRBV10-1	TRBD2	TRBJ2-1	CASSEVAGGAYNEQFF	TGCGCCAGCAGTGAAGTAGCGGGAGGCGCATACAATGAGCAGTTCTTC
-	TRBV6-5	-	TRBJ2-6	CASSSDSLNSGANVLTF	TGTGCCAGCAGTTCTGACAGCTTGAACTCTGGGGCCAACGTCCTGACTTTC
-	TRBV7-2	-	TRBJ1-6	CASSFRGRYNSPLHF	TGTGCCAGCAGCTTTAGGGGTCGCTATAATTCACCCCTCCACTTT
many	TRBV5-1	-	TRBJ2-5	CASSPPGLALQETQYF	TGCGCCAGCAGCCCACCCGGGCTAGCGTTACAAGAGACCCAGTACTTC
few	TRBV7-2	-	TRBJ2-7	CASSLIQTTYEQYF	TGTGCCAGCAGCTTAATACAGACCACCTACGAGCAGTACTTC
few	TRBV6-2/TRBV6-3	-	TRBJ2-5	CASSYTTGLMETQYF	TGTGCCAGCAGTTACACAACGGGACTCATGGAGACCCAGTACTTC
-	TRBV20-1	TRBD2	TRBJ2-1	CSARAGTSGRNMAYNEQFF	TGCAGTGCTAGAGCGGGGACTAGCGGGAGAAACATGGCCTACAATGAGCAGTTCTTC
many	TRBV2	-	TRBJ2-7	CASSEGRFSSSYEQYF	TGTGCCAGCAGTGAAGGTCGCTTTTCGAGCTCCTACGAGCAGTACTTC
few	TRBV27	-	TRBJ1-2	CASSQGTRYGYTF	TGTGCCAGCAGTCAAGGGACCCGCTATGGCTACACCTTC
few	TRBV7-3	-	TRBJ2-1	CASSLQGQGRFNEQFF	TGTGCCAGCAGCTTACAGGGGCAGGGTAGATTCAATGAGCAGTTCTTC
few	TRBV5-6	TRBD1	TRBJ1-5	CASRKTGGGNQPQHF	TGTGCCAGCAGAAAGACAGGGGGTGGCAATCAGCCCCAGCATTTT
few	TRBV4-1	-	TRBJ2-2	CASSQERHTGELFF	TGCGCCAGCAGCCAAGAAAGGCACACCGGGGAGCTGTTTTTT
many	TRBV5-1	-	TRBJ2-5	CASSHYGTRTQETQYF	TGCGCCAGCAGCCACTACGGGACAAGAACGCAAGAGACCCAGTACTTC
-	TRBV20-1	-	TRBJ1-2	CSARDHQSYGYTF	TGCAGTGCTAGAGACCACCAGTCCTATGGCTACACCTTC
-	TRBV29-1	-	TRBJ2-7	CSVERGGDEQYF	TGCAGCGTTGAGAGGGGAGGTGACGAGCAGTACTTC
-	TRBV28	-	TRBJ2-7	CAVTSDYEQYF	TGTGCCGTCACTTCAGACTACGAGCAGTACTTC
few	TRBV15	TRBD1	TRBJ2-5	CATSRRTGQETQYF	TGTGCCACCAGCAGACGGACAGGGCAAGAGACCCAGTACTTC
few	TRBV6-5	-	TRBJ1-5	CASSYSPGRMQPQHF	TGTGCCAGCAGTTACTCGCCAGGTCGCATGCAGCCCCAGCATTTT
-	TRBV7-9	-	TRBJ1-1	CASGAPGTEAFF	TGTGCCAGCGGGGCCCCCGGCACTGAAGCTTTCTTT
many	TRBV6-2/TRBV6-3	-	TRBJ2-7	CASRTLPAEQYF	TGTGCCAGCAGAACCCTCCCCGCCGAGCAGTACTTC
few	TRBV6-5	-	TRBJ2-7	CASSFGTGTEQYF	TGTGCCAGCAGTTTCGGTACAGGGACCGAGCAGTACTTC
-	TRBV5-4	TRBD1	TRBJ1-1	CASGGQGRTEAFF	TGTGCCAGCGGAGGACAGGGAAGGACTGAAGCTTTCTTT
few	TRBV7-9	TRBD2	TRBJ2-1	CASRGPLAGDSEQFF	TGTGCCAGCAGAGGGCCACTAGCGGGAGATAGTGAGCAGTTCTTC
-	TRBV3-1	TRBD2	TRBJ2-1	CASSQDQGTSSYNEQFF	TGTGCCAGCAGCCAAGATCAAGGGACTAGCTCCTACAATGAGCAGTTCTTC
-	TRBV30	TRBD1	TRBJ1-1	CAWRGQGVNTEAFF	TGTGCCTGGAGGGGACAGGGCGTGAACACTGAAGCTTTCTTT
-	TRBV7-7	TRBD1	TRBJ2-5	CASSSTGTEKETQYF	TGTGCCAGCAGCAGTACCGGGACAGAAAAAGAGACCCAGTACTTC
few	TRBV12-3/TRBV12-4	TRBD2	TRBJ2-1	CASRPLAGGLDEQFF	TGTGCCAGCAGGCCACTAGCGGGAGGGCTAGATGAGCAGTTCTTC
-	TRBV12-3/TRBV12-4	-	TRBJ1-5	CASSPDRFNQPQHF	TGTGCCAGCAGTCCAGACAGATTCAATCAGCCCCAGCATTTT
-	TRBV19	-	TRBJ2-3	CASSHSTTGRRTDTQYF	TGTGCCAGTAGCCACTCCACGACAGGGAGGAGAACAGATACGCAGTATTTT
few	TRBV29-1	-	TRBJ2-2	CSVVALGAGELFF	TGCAGCGTTGTAGCTCTAGGGGCCGGGGAGCTGTTTTTT
few	TRBV3-1	TRBD2	TRBJ2-7	CASSQDGGTSVSYEQYF	TGTGCCAGCAGCCAGGATGGGGGGACTAGCGTCTCCTACGAGCAGTACTTC
-	TRBV9	TRBD1	TRBJ2-7	CASSVEGANPEQYF	TGTGCCAGCAGCGTAGAGGGGGCGAATCCCGAGCAGTACTTC
few	TRBV7-9	-	TRBJ2-5	CASSNRQKETQYF	TGTGCCAGCAGCAACCGACAGAAAGAGACCCAGTACTTC
few	TRBV7-2	-	TRBJ2-4	CASSLRPGQFYAKNIQYF	TGTGCCAGCAGCTTAAGGCCAGGACAGTTTTATGCCAAAAACATTCAGTACTTC
-	TRBV3-1	-	TRBJ2-1	CASSLDRGRRNEQFF	TGTGCCAGCAGCCTCGACCGGGGGCGGCGCAATGAGCAGTTCTTC
-	TRBV6-6	-	TRBJ2-3	CASNPSVAGDTQYF	TGTGCCAGCAACCCCTCGGTGGCGGGAGATACGCAGTATTTT
many	TRBV7-2	TRBD1	TRBJ1-1	CASSLPGQKNTEAFF	TGTGCCAGCAGCTTACCGGGACAGAAGAACACTGAAGCTTTCTTT
-	TRBV12-3/TRBV12-4	-	TRBJ1-1	CASSFSEEAFF	TGTGCCAGCAGTTTCTCGGAAGAAGCTTTCTTT
many	TRBV7-8	-	TRBJ2-3	CASSLGSSTDTQYF	TGTGCCAGCAGCTTAGGGAGTAGCACAGATACGCAGTATTTT
few	TRBV15	TRBD1	TRBJ1-2	CATSILQGAAYGYTF	TGTGCCACCAGCATTTTACAGGGGGCTGCCTATGGCTACACCTTC
few	TRBV27	-	TRBJ2-7	CASSLSVGSAAYEQYF	TGTGCCAGCAGTTTATCGGTAGGGTCGGCCGCCTACGAGCAGTACTTC
-	TRBV7-9	-	TRBJ2-5	CASSYRLQETQYF	TGTGCCAGCAGCTATAGACTCCAAGAGACCCAGTACTTC
few	TRBV12-3/TRBV12-4	TRBD1	TRBJ1-6	CASSLDGTGGSYNSPLHF	TGTGCCAGCAGTTTAGACGGGACAGGGGGTTCCTATAATTCACCCCTCCACTTT
many	TRBV7-6	TRBD1	TRBJ2-7	CASSEQDRGEYEQYF	TGTGCCAGCAGCGAGCAGGACAGGGGGGAATACGAGCAGTACTTC
many	TRBV5-5	-	TRBJ1-6	CASSLLLVSNSPLHF	TGTGCCAGCAGCTTGTTATTGGTCAGCAATTCACCCCTCCACTTT
many	TRBV29-1	TRBD1	TRBJ2-7	CSTSRDRVSEQYF	TGCAGCACAAGCCGGGACAGGGTTTCCGAGCAGTACTTC
many	TRBV9	-	TRBJ2-5	CASSPGTLIQETQYF	TGTGCCAGCAGCCCCGGGACTTTGATCCAAGAGACCCAGTACTTC
many	TRBV15	TRBD2	TRBJ2-7	CATSREGTSGQYF	TGTGCCACCAGCAGAGAGGGGACTAGCGGGCAGTACTTC
-	TRBV4-2	TRBD1	TRBJ1-2	CASSQESGDRVYGYTF	TGTGCCAGCAGCCAAGAGAGCGGGGACAGGGTCTATGGCTACACCTTC
many	TRBV7-3	-	TRBJ1-1	CASSLRAAKNTEAFF	TGTGCCAGCAGCTTAAGGGCAGCCAAGAACACTGAAGCTTTCTTT
-	TRBV27	-	TRBJ2-1	CASSSLPNEQFF	TGTGCCAGCAGTTCCCTTCCCAATGAGCAGTTCTTC
-	TRBV5-1	TRBD1	TRBJ2-7	CASSSGQGGDEQYF	TGCGCCAGCAGCTCGGGACAGGGGGGCGACGAGCAGTACTTC
few	TRBV2	-	TRBJ1-4	CASEEGRVGEKLFF	TGTGCCAGCGAGGAGGGCAGGGTTGGTGAAAAACTGTTTTTT
many	TRBV3-1	-	TRBJ2-3	CASSQDRGDTQYF	TGTGCCAGCAGCCAAGATCGAGGTGATACGCAGTATTTT
few	TRBV6-2/TRBV6-3	TRBD1	TRBJ1-1	CAARPDRASTEAFF	TGTGCCGCACGCCCGGACAGGGCGAGCACTGAAGCTTTCTTT
-	TRBV11-2	TRBD2	TRBJ2-1	CASSRLALNNEQFF	TGTGCCAGCAGCAGACTAGCGTTGAACAATGAGCAGTTCTTC
-	TRBV6-5	TRBD1	TRBJ1-5	CASRSGTVGGNQPQHF	TGTGCCAGCAGATCTGGGACAGTCGGCGGCAATCAGCCCCAGCATTTT
few	TRBV7-6	-	TRBJ1-2	CASSLAPLRGEGYTF	TGTGCCAGCAGCTTAGCCCCTTTGAGGGGGGAAGGCTACACCTTC